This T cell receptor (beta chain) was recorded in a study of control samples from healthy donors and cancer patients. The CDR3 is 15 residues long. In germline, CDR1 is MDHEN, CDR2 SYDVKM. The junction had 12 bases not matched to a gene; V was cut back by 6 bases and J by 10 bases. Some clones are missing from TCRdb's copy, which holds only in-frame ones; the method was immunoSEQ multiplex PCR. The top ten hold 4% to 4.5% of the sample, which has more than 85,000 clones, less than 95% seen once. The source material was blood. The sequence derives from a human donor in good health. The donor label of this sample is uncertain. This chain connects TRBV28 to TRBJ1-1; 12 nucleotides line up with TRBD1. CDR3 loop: CASRSTGTGGLGAFF. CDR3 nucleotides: TGTGCCAGCAGATCAACCGGGACAGGGGGCTTAGGAGCTTTCTTT.